This TCR beta chain came from a study of graft-versus-host responses after intestinal transplantation (dated by TCRdb to about 2021). Study-wide context: Recipients received multivisceral, liver-intestinal, or isolated intestinal transplants. Anti-thymocyte globulin induction was given to all recipients, followed by maintenance tacrolimus and steroids for approximately 3 years. Bulk TCR-beta CDR3 sequencing was used to track graft-versus-host and host-versus-graft alloreactive T cell clones in the graft, circulation and bone marrow after intestinal transplantation. To identify alloreactive clones, pre-transplant mixed lymphocyte reaction products were sequenced and compared with unstimulated pre-transplant donor and recipient T cells. The cohort enrolled 20 to 30 intestinal transplant recipients, one of whom was a retransplant, and a few patients without pretransplant specimens were excluded. A peak of at least 4% donor T cells among recipient peripheral blood mononuclear cells was the definition used for donor T cell macrochimerism. Rather than going through the commercial service, samples from a few later patients were sequenced in-house on an Illumina MiSeq and processed with MiXCR.

The CDR3 has 16 amino acids, counting the end cysteine and phenylalanine. Just CDR3 DNA is preserved here, 48 bases in frame from base 1. The germline V end is reduced by 3 bases and the J end by 6 bases; junction bases left unmatched: 11. CDR1 and CDR2, per the germline V gene, are MGHRA and YSYEKL. Overall study outcomes, separate from this receptor: The relatively low number and heterogeneity of intestinal transplant patients limited the conclusions. Peak levels of circulating GvH clones were associated with declines in HvG clones early after transplant. Patients with donor T cell macrochimerism had high GvH to HvG T cell clonal ratios in their allografts. GvH clones were detected in recipient bone marrow, and some of these GvH clones were observed earlier in ileal mucosa or blood, consistent with an intestinal mucosal origin.

The protocol used for the library was the immunoSEQ multiplex PCR assay. High-throughput TCR-beta CDR3 sequencing of genomic DNA from most patients was performed by Adaptive Biotechnologies. In the authors' own workflow: Adaptive's ImmunoSEQ software was the source of the TCR sequencing data for about 18 patients, while three other patients were processed with MiXCR and VDJtools. Because the origin of CDR3 nucleotide sequences shared between donor and recipient could not be assigned, those sequences were removed. Alloreactive clones required at least 2-fold expansion over unstimulated cells and minimum CFSE-low frequency of 0.002% (template counts) or 0.001% (read counts). Mappable clones were those detected in sequenced pre-transplant spleen, lymph node, or MLR CFSE-low populations of the donor or recipient. The cumulative frequency of alloreactive clones was calculated as a percentage of all sequences, weighted by copy number. TCRdb took over this immuneACCESS table, retaining in-frame rearrangements with V and J assigned. Such tables are incomplete; in checked studies, under half of the missing clones stem from an unresolved V gene, and the remainder is unexplained. For V, J and clone size, that table is used; D and trimming come from the DNA. This sample comprises tens of thousands of clones, roughly 93% of them detected only once. The biggest ten clones account for over 4.5% of the sample.

About this clone itself: It has no known antigen specificity. No much larger clone is present one base from it, and per-base qualities are unavailable.

In the first month after transplant, blood samples were collected up to 4 times, and after that at least monthly when available. This clonotype originated in a human patient who received an intestinal transplant, so some T cells may come from the graft donor. The rearranged segments are TRBV4-1 and TRBJ1-2, with TRBD1 identical over 9 junction bases. The sequencing used PBMCs, collected 750 to 800 days after a first intestinal transplant, on the day of a second. Here the CDR3 is given as CASSHTGQGTFHGYTF. Read as DNA, the sequence is TGCGCCAGCAGCCACACAGGACAGGGGACCTTCCATGGCTACACCTTC.